Shown below are 18 T cell receptor beta chains from a single sample sequenced in a study of OX40 agonist ivuxolimab in advanced cancers. Here immunoSEQ multiplex PCR was the method, and the copy in TCRdb shows in-frame clones only, minus some. Among approximately 58,000 clones, around 84% were seen once, and the ten largest hold about 4.5%. This sample comprised CD4+ or CD8+ T cells sorted from blood, obtained in a trial of the OX40 agonist ivuxolimab. These receptors were taken from an adult with an advanced solid tumor such as melanoma, head and neck, liver or kidney cancer.

The chain recombines TRBV5-1 with TRBJ1-6, with 8 bases that match TRBD1. CDR3 size: 11 residues. Germline V lookup: CDR1 SGHRS, CDR2 YFSETQ. Trimming at V came to 5 bases and at J to 12 bases, leaving 1 base not matched to a gene. CDR3 sequence (DNA): TGCGCCAGCAGTGGACAGGGACCCCTCCACTTT. As protein: CASSGQGPLHF.

The chain links TRBV5-1 to TRBJ2-3, with D unclear. V was cut by 0 bases and J by 2 bases, with 7 bases left in between. CDR1 is SGHRS and CDR2 is YFSETQ in the germline V gene. The CDR3 sequence is 14 residues long. The CDR3 is CASSLGRPTDTQYF. The CDR3 DNA is TGCGCCAGCAGCTTGGGGCGGCCCACAGATACGCAGTATTTT.

A single count supports this clone. V is TRBV9 and J is TRBJ1-3, with D perhaps TRBD1 (5 bases). The CDR3 consists of 14 residues. Germline-derived CDR1 and CDR2 are SGDLS and YYNGEE. The V end was cut by 4 bases, the J end by 3 bases, with 11 bases between. The CDR3, as DNA: TGTGCCAGCAGCTCTCAGGGTGTTGGAAACACCATATATTTT. Encoded protein: CASSSQGVGNTIYF.

V gene TRBV9 combines with J gene TRBJ1-2; TRBD1 is a possible D gene (5 bases). Trimming took 2 bases from V and 13 from J, leaving 21 bases between them. This CDR3 contains 14 residues. Germline loops: CDR1 SGDLS, CDR2 YYNGEE. CDR3 nucleotides: TGTGCCAGCAGCGTCGGGGACGCCGCCCCTATTAGCACCTTC. Protein: CASSVGDAAPISTF.

The chain is built from TRBV7-9 and TRBJ1-2, with D possibly being TRBD1 (6 bases). CDR3 length: 13 residues. Germline V lookup: CDR1 SEHNR, CDR2 FQNEAQ (reference sequence). V gave up 5 bases and J gave up 4 bases, with 11 bases separating them. In nucleotides, the CDR3 is TGTGCCAGCAGCAAACAGGGCTTCTATGGCTACACCTTC. This translates into CASSKQGFYGYTF. Full variable domain (missing parts from reference TRBV7-9 and TRBJ1-2): DTGVSQNPRHKITKRGQNVTFRCDPISEHNRLYWYRQTLGQGPEFLTYFQNEAQLEKSRLLSDRFSAERPKGSFSTLEIQRTEQGDSAMYLCASSKQGFYGYTFGSGTRLTVV.

This clone was seen just once. One end of the junction varies from germline; a read error may be responsible. The chain uses TRBV7-7 and TRBJ2-3; 7 bases are shared with TRBD2. CDR3 size: 13 residues. Per the germline V gene, CDR1 is SSHAT and CDR2 is FNYEAQ (reference sequence). As DNA, the CDR3 is TGTGCTAGCAGCTCGACTAGCTCAGATACGCAGTATTTT. As protein: CASSSTSSDTQYF.

CDR3 amino acids: CSVRTDTQYF. CDR3 DNA sequence: TGCAGTGTCCGCACAGATACGCAGTATTTT. This sequence joins TRBV20-1 and TRBJ2-3; D gene unclear. Germline CDR1 DFQATT, CDR2 SNEGSKA (reference sequence). Trimming removed 7 bases from V and 1 base from J, with 3 bases in between. CDR3 size: 10 residues.

Here the CDR3 DNA reads TGCAGCGTTGTGGACAGGGGGGTGGCGTCCTACGAGCAGTACTTC. Its translation: CSVVDRGVASYEQYF. The chain uses TRBV29-1 and TRBJ2-5; the match to TRBD1 covers 10 bases. The J call may be in error: the DNA end matches TRBJ2-7 better. From germline, CDR1 is SQVTM and CDR2 ANQGSEA. The CDR3 is made up of 15 amino acids.

The chain uses TRBV5-5 and TRBJ1-3; the D gene is possibly TRBD1 (6 bases). Trimming took 3 bases from V and 3 from J, leaving 13 bases between them. CDR1 SGHKS and CDR2 YYEKEE come from the germline V gene (reference sequence). The length of the CDR3 is 15 residues. This chain's CDR3 is CASSSQRGLGNTIYF. Here the CDR3 DNA reads TGTGCCAGCAGCTCCCAGCGGGGGCTTGGAAACACCATATATTTT.

This chain uses TRBV6-1 with TRBJ1-5; D gene unclear. The CDR3 extends over 13 amino acids. Germline assignment: CDR1 MNHNS and CDR2 SASEGT. V was clipped by 1 base and J by 6 bases, with 7 bases between them. In DNA form, the CDR3 reads TGTGCCAGCAGTGAAGGGGCCACTCAGCCCCAGCATTTT. It encodes CASSEGATQPQHF.

Written as DNA, the CDR3 is TGTGCCAGCAGCCGCAGCGGGGGCCAAGAGACCCAGTACTTC. The encoded protein is CASSRSGGQETQYF. This chain joins TRBV4-2 and TRBJ2-5; 8 bases map to TRBD2. V dropped 4 bases and J dropped 1; count of bases not matched to a gene: 2. The CDR3 consists of 14 residues. Looked up from germline, CDR1 is LGHNA and CDR2 is YNFKEQ.

V gene TRBV5-4 combines with J gene TRBJ1-1; D ambiguous. Per the germline V gene, CDR1 is SGHNT and CDR2 is YYREEE (reference sequence). The length of the CDR3 is 17 residues. Between the trimmed V and J ends, which lost 4 bases and 0 bases, there was a span of 19 bases. CDR3 sequence reads: CASSPSGTTYLNTEAFF. CDR3 DNA sequence: TGTGCCAGCAGCCCGAGCGGCACCACGTATTTGAACACTGAAGCTTTCTTT.

The J gene is TRBJ2-2, the V gene TRBV7-3; 7 bases align to TRBD1. This CDR3 comprises 15 residues. Germline CDR1 is SGHTA and CDR2 is FQGTGA. With 4 bases clipped from V and 0 bases from J, the junction kept 2 bases outside the gene matches. The CDR3: CASSSQGANTGELFF. As DNA, the CDR3 is TGTGCCAGCAGCTCGCAGGGGGCGAACACCGGGGAGCTGTTTTTT.

V gene TRBV6-5 combines with J gene TRBJ1-6; TRBD1 might be the D (6 bases). The length of the CDR3 is 14 residues. Trimming took 6 bases from V and 10 from J, leaving 16 bases between them. Germline V gene data show CDR1 as MNHEY and CDR2 as SVGAGI. The chain's CDR3 is CASRDSKSASPLHF. DNA for the CDR3: TGTGCCAGCAGGGACAGCAAATCCGCCTCACCCCTCCACTTT.

V and J are TRBV29-1 and TRBJ1-2; possible D gene TRBD1, 5 bases. V dropped 2 bases and J dropped 4 bases, with 8 bases sitting between them. The CDR3 covers 12 residues. Germline V gives CDR1 SQVTM, CDR2 ANQGSEA. The CDR3 is CSVERGGYGYTF. CDR3 in DNA: TGCAGCGTTGAACGGGGCGGCTATGGCTACACCTTC.

The chain recombines TRBV10-3 with TRBJ2-7; 11 bases fit TRBD1. CDR1 ENHRY and CDR2 SYGVKD come from the germline V gene. After removal of 0 bases from V and 3 bases from J, the junction contained 13 bases not matched to a gene. CDR3 size: 19 residues. The CDR3 nucleotides are TGTGCCATCAGTGAGTCGACACCCACCCCGGGACAGGGGGTCTACGAGCAGTACTTC. Amino acid sequence: CAISESTPTPGQGVYEQYF.

V is TRBV4-1 and J is TRBJ1-1; a weak D match, TRBD1 (5 bases). The CDR3 covers 15 residues. V was shortened by 4 bases and J by 0 bases, with 12 bases between the two germline ends. The germline CDR1 and CDR2 sequences are MGHRA and YSYEKL. CDR3 loop: CASSPTGTVNTEAFF. The CDR3 nucleotides read TGCGCCAGCAGCCCCACGGGGACGGTGAACACTGAAGCTTTCTTT.

This sequence joins TRBV10-3 and TRBJ2-1, with 8 bases lining up with TRBD1. V lost 6 bases to trimming and J lost 7 bases; unmatched junction nucleotides: 8. CDR3 length: 14 amino acids. CDR1 and CDR2 from the germline V gene are ENHRY and SYGVKD. DNA of the CDR3: TGTGCCATCAGCACGGACAGGGCGGAGAATGAGCAGTTCTTC. It yields the protein CAISTDRAENEQFF.